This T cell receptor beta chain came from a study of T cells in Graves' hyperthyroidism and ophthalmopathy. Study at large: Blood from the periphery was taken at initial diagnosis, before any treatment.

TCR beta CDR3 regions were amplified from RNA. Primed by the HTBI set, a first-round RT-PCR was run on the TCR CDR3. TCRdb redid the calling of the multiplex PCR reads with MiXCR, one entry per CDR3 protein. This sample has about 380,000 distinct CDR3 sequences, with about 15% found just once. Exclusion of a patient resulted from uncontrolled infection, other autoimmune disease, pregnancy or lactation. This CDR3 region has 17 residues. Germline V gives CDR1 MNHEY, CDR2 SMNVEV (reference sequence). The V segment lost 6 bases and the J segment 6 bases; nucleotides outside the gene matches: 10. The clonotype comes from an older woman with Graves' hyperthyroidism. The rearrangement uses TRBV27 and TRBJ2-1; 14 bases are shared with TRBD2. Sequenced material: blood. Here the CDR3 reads CASRRAGTSGSINEQFF. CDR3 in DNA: TGTGCCAGCAGGAGAGCCGGGACTAGCGGGAGTATCAATGAGCAGTTCTTC.